This T cell receptor (beta chain) was documented in a study of blood T cell repertoires in COVID-19. The CDR3 is 14 residues long. Trimming took off 0 bases at V and 3 bases at J, with 8 bases between the two ends. CDR1 KGHSH and CDR2 LQKENI come from the germline V gene. Here immunoSEQ multiplex PCR was the method, and the copy in TCRdb shows in-frame clones only, minus some. The sample has 100,000 to 150,000 clones; roughly 83% are singletons. The sequence was collected from a woman aged 45 to 65 with acute or convalescent COVID-19. The V and J genes are TRBV18 and TRBJ1-1; D possibly corresponds to TRBD1 (5 bases). Sequencing used peripheral blood. CDR3 nucleotides: TGTGCCAGCTCACCACCGGTAGGGGACACTGAAGCTTTCTTT. Residues: CASSPPVGDTEAFF.